What follows is one T cell receptor (beta chain) and its context. Its antigen is unidentified. The source of the sample is a study of cytomegalovirus exposure and HLA in healthy donors. CDR1 and CDR2 (germline): SGHTA, FQGNSA. V was shortened by 5 bases and J by 0 bases, with 12 bases between the two germline ends. The CDR3 runs to 15 residues. Findings and limits, study-wide: Most TCR sequences proved rare, with some public TCRs found in many donors. In vitro data verified three CMV-associated chains as specific for CMV antigens. In presence/absence analyses, roughly uniform sequencing depth across donors was assumed.

PCR used 60 Vbeta primers and 13 Jbeta primers. Method: immunoSEQ multiplex PCR; TCRdb's copy keeps in-frame clones and lacks some. The data show fewer than 120,000 clones, around 79% seen once. The sequenced material came from PBMCs. The V call is TRBV7-2, the J call TRBJ2-3; D may be TRBD1 (5 bases). The clonotype was recovered from a woman in her thirties in good health and CMV-seronegative. In DNA, the CDR3 is TGTGCCAGCAGCCTCATGGGGCCTAGCACAGATACGCAGTATTTT. This sequence encodes CASSLMGPSTDTQYF.